Listed below are T cell receptor beta chains from one sample, sequenced in a study of regulatory T cells in long-lasting Graves disease. MiXCR, run by TCRdb on the multiplex PCR reads, gives a single entry per CDR3 protein. The sample consists of 450,000 to 600,000 distinct CDR3 sequences, roughly 14% of them appearing once. A further study also used this sample, focusing on T cells in Graves' hyperthyroidism and ophthalmopathy.

The specimen was peripheral blood mononuclear cells (PBMCs), collected at new diagnosis, from a patient treated with antithyroid drugs. The receptors were sampled from a man aged 30-40 years with Graves disease. The CDR3 runs from the conserved cysteine through the conserved F or W. Each record gives: V gene, clone size, D gene, J gene, CDR3 protein, CDR3 DNA. A D gene is named only where the DNA matches it firmly. Size is omitted from some rows. Given values are once, few, many or a class for expanded clones.

v_call: TRBV5-1
clone_size: few
d_call: TRBD2
j_call: TRBJ2-1
cdr3_aa: CASSLVGPSGGGEQFF
cdr3_nt: TGCGCCAGCAGCTTGGTGGGTCCTAGCGGCGGGGGTGAGCAGTTCTTC

v_call: TRBV20-1
clone_size: many
d_call: .
j_call: TRBJ1-1
cdr3_aa: CSARLRTEAFF
cdr3_nt: TGCAGTGCTAGACTCCGCACTGAAGCTTTCTTT

v_call: TRBV11-2
clone_size: many
d_call: .
j_call: TRBJ1-2
cdr3_aa: CASSFGGDGGYTF
cdr3_nt: TGTGCCAGCAGCTTCGGCGGTGACGGGGGCTACACCTTC

v_call: TRBV6-2/TRBV6-3
clone_size: many
d_call: .
j_call: TRBJ2-7
cdr3_aa: CASSYSANDEQYF
cdr3_nt: TGTGCCAGCAGTTATTCGGCGAACGACGAGCAGTACTTC

v_call: TRBV19
clone_size: .
d_call: .
j_call: TRBJ1-5
cdr3_aa: CASAGAVKWSNQPQHF
cdr3_nt: TGTGCCAGCGCGGGGGCCGTGAAGTGGAGCAATCAGCCCCAGCATTTT

v_call: TRBV29-1
clone_size: many
d_call: .
j_call: TRBJ2-2
cdr3_aa: CSVGENTGELFF
cdr3_nt: TGCAGCGTCGGAGAGAACACCGGGGAGCTGTTTTTT

v_call: TRBV6-1
clone_size: many
d_call: .
j_call: TRBJ2-3
cdr3_aa: CASSVRVAVLILTDTQYF
cdr3_nt: TGTGCCAGCAGTGTACGGGTAGCGGTCCTCATTCTCACAGATACGCAGTATTTT

v_call: TRBV20-1
clone_size: .
d_call: .
j_call: TRBJ1-5
cdr3_aa: CSARDRLNQPQHF
cdr3_nt: TGCAGTGCTAGAGATCGCCTAAATCAGCCCCAGCATTTT

v_call: TRBV24-1
clone_size: few
d_call: .
j_call: TRBJ2-2
cdr3_aa: CATSDLGQGDTGELFF
cdr3_nt: TGTGCCACCAGTGATTTGGGTCAGGGAGACACCGGGGAGCTGTTTTTT

v_call: TRBV30
clone_size: few
d_call: .
j_call: TRBJ2-2
cdr3_aa: CAWSRGPGNTGELFF
cdr3_nt: TGTGCCTGGAGTAGAGGGCCGGGGAACACCGGGGAGCTGTTTTTT

v_call: TRBV14
clone_size: many
d_call: TRBD2
j_call: TRBJ2-1
cdr3_aa: CASSQNRLAGHNEQFF
cdr3_nt: TGTGCCAGCAGCCAAAATCGGCTAGCGGGACACAATGAGCAGTTCTTC

v_call: TRBV7-3
clone_size: .
d_call: .
j_call: TRBJ1-1
cdr3_aa: CASSSRGGPQAFF
cdr3_nt: TGTGCCAGCAGCTCACGGGGAGGGCCCCAAGCTTTCTTT

v_call: TRBV30
clone_size: .
d_call: TRBD1
j_call: TRBJ2-7
cdr3_aa: CAWSRGQGDAEQYF
cdr3_nt: TGTGCCTGGAGTAGGGGACAGGGGGATGCCGAGCAGTACTTC

v_call: TRBV19
clone_size: .
d_call: .
j_call: TRBJ2-6
cdr3_aa: CASSSPPWGSPASGANVLTF
cdr3_nt: TGTGCCTCTTCCTCCCCACCGTGGGGCTCCCCTGCCTCTGGGGCCAACGTCCTGACTTTC

v_call: TRBV28
clone_size: many
d_call: .
j_call: TRBJ1-5
cdr3_aa: CASSFGIHSNQPQHF
cdr3_nt: TGTGCCAGCAGTTTCGGGATACATAGCAATCAGCCCCAGCATTTT

v_call: TRBV9
clone_size: many
d_call: .
j_call: TRBJ1-1
cdr3_aa: CASAGRGNTEAFF
cdr3_nt: TGTGCCAGCGCAGGGAGGGGGAACACTGAAGCTTTCTTT

v_call: TRBV7-9
clone_size: many
d_call: .
j_call: TRBJ2-3
cdr3_aa: CASSLEWDRFTDTQYF
cdr3_nt: TGTGCCAGCAGCTTGGAGTGGGACCGCTTCACAGATACGCAGTATTTT

v_call: TRBV27
clone_size: many
d_call: .
j_call: TRBJ2-1
cdr3_aa: CASSLKGRWGRSLPSDNEQFF
cdr3_nt: TGTGCCAGCAGTTTAAAGGGCCGATGGGGCCGGAGCCTACCTAGCGACAATGAGCAGTTCTTC

v_call: TRBV18
clone_size: few
d_call: TRBD1
j_call: TRBJ1-1
cdr3_aa: CASSPEPGGLNTEAFF
cdr3_nt: TGTGCCAGCTCACCGGAGCCAGGGGGCCTGAACACTGAAGCTTTCTTT

v_call: TRBV29-1
clone_size: many
d_call: TRBD1
j_call: TRBJ1-4
cdr3_aa: CSVASETGGEKLFF
cdr3_nt: TGCAGCGTCGCCTCAGAGACAGGGGGTGAAAAACTGTTTTTT

v_call: TRBV27
clone_size: few
d_call: TRBD2
j_call: TRBJ2-2
cdr3_aa: CASSPRDGRAFNTGELFF
cdr3_nt: TGTGCCAGCAGTCCCCGGGACGGGAGGGCTTTTAACACCGGGGAGCTGTTTTTT

v_call: TRBV20-1
clone_size: few
d_call: .
j_call: TRBJ2-1
cdr3_aa: CSGTRLVRNEQFF
cdr3_nt: TGCAGTGGAACCCGACTAGTAAGGAATGAGCAGTTCTTC

v_call: TRBV30
clone_size: many
d_call: TRBD2
j_call: TRBJ2-1
cdr3_aa: CAWRGLGNEQFF
cdr3_nt: TGTGCCTGGAGGGGACTAGGGAATGAGCAGTTCTTC

v_call: TRBV20-1
clone_size: .
d_call: TRBD2
j_call: TRBJ2-7
cdr3_aa: CSAGPAGAFYEQYF
cdr3_nt: TGCAGTGCAGGCCCAGCGGGAGCCTTCTACGAGCAGTACTTC

v_call: TRBV9
clone_size: once
d_call: TRBD1
j_call: TRBJ2-7
cdr3_aa: CASSPDRGGPLPYEQYF
cdr3_nt: TGTGCCAGCAGCCCCGACAGGGGTGGCCCTTTACCCTACGAGCAGTACTTC

v_call: TRBV6-1
clone_size: many
d_call: .
j_call: TRBJ2-7
cdr3_aa: CASPGPSLTLDEQYF
cdr3_nt: TGTGCCAGCCCTGGGCCGTCACTTACCTTGGACGAGCAGTACTTC

v_call: TRBV12-5
clone_size: many
d_call: .
j_call: TRBJ2-5
cdr3_aa: CASGLGFGETQYF
cdr3_nt: TGTGCTAGTGGTTTAGGCTTTGGGGAGACCCAGTACTTC

v_call: TRBV19
clone_size: many
d_call: TRBD2
j_call: TRBJ2-3
cdr3_aa: CASSILTLREGSNTDTQYF
cdr3_nt: TGTGCCAGTAGTATTTTGACTCTTCGGGAGGGCTCAAACACAGATACGCAGTATTTT

v_call: TRBV6-1
clone_size: .
d_call: .
j_call: TRBJ2-3
cdr3_aa: CATRGYSTDTQYF
cdr3_nt: TGTGCCACCCGGGGGTATAGCACAGATACGCAGTATTTT

v_call: TRBV6-5
clone_size: few
d_call: TRBD1
j_call: TRBJ2-3
cdr3_aa: CASSSIGQGTTDTQYF
cdr3_nt: TGTGCCAGCAGTTCTATCGGACAGGGAACGACAGATACGCAGTATTTT

v_call: TRBV11-2
clone_size: once
d_call: .
j_call: TRBJ1-1
cdr3_aa: CASSLDEVLTEAFF
cdr3_nt: TGTGCCAGCAGCTTAGATGAGGTCCTAACTGAAGCTTTCTTT

v_call: TRBV18
clone_size: many
d_call: .
j_call: TRBJ1-5
cdr3_aa: CASSPTGHSNQPQHF
cdr3_nt: TGTGCCAGCTCCCCAACTGGGCATAGCAATCAGCCCCAGCATTTT

v_call: TRBV19
clone_size: .
d_call: .
j_call: TRBJ2-5
cdr3_aa: CATRRGRGEKETQYF
cdr3_nt: TGCGCCACGAGGAGGGGCAGGGGGGAGAAAGAGACCCAGTACTTC

v_call: TRBV10-3
clone_size: .
d_call: .
j_call: TRBJ2-7
cdr3_aa: CAISDAVAGPYEQYF
cdr3_nt: TGTGCCATCAGTGATGCAGTGGCGGGCCCCTACGAGCAGTACTTC

v_call: TRBV2
clone_size: many
d_call: .
j_call: TRBJ1-3
cdr3_aa: CASSENGGDSGNTIYF
cdr3_nt: TGTGCCAGCAGTGAAAACGGGGGGGACTCTGGAAACACCATATATTTT

v_call: TRBV20-1
clone_size: few
d_call: .
j_call: TRBJ1-1
cdr3_aa: CSARSRGSYTEAFF
cdr3_nt: TGCAGTGCTAGATCGAGAGGGTCGTACACTGAAGCTTTCTTT

v_call: TRBV20-1
clone_size: .
d_call: TRBD2
j_call: TRBJ2-3
cdr3_aa: CSAGGLTSGRSYTQYF
cdr3_nt: TGCAGTGCTGGGGGCCTGACTAGCGGGAGGAGCTATACGCAGTATTTT

v_call: TRBV11-2
clone_size: many
d_call: .
j_call: TRBJ1-6
cdr3_aa: CASSPGSSYNSPLHF
cdr3_nt: TGTGCCAGCAGTCCGGGGAGCTCCTATAATTCACCCCTCCACTTT

v_call: TRBV27
clone_size: .
d_call: .
j_call: TRBJ1-5
cdr3_aa: CASSRLGVDNQPQHF
cdr3_nt: TGTGCCAGCAGCCGCCTAGGTGTGGACAATCAGCCCCAGCATTTT

v_call: TRBV3-1
clone_size: many
d_call: TRBD1
j_call: TRBJ1-1
cdr3_aa: CASSQRTGSTFF
cdr3_nt: TGTGCCAGCAGCCAAAGGACAGGGTCAACTTTCTTT

v_call: TRBV19
clone_size: many
d_call: TRBD2
j_call: TRBJ2-1
cdr3_aa: CASSLGSGRAGYNEQFF
cdr3_nt: TGTGCCAGTAGTTTAGGAAGCGGGAGGGCCGGGTACAATGAGCAGTTCTTC

v_call: TRBV30
clone_size: many
d_call: .
j_call: TRBJ2-7
cdr3_aa: CAWSQAPYEQYF
cdr3_nt: TGTGCCTGGTCTCAGGCACCCTACGAGCAGTACTTC

v_call: TRBV7-2
clone_size: many
d_call: TRBD2
j_call: TRBJ2-1
cdr3_aa: CASSRRTSGTLNEQFF
cdr3_nt: TGTGCCAGCAGCCGACGGACTAGCGGTACCCTCAATGAGCAGTTCTTC

v_call: TRBV9
clone_size: many
d_call: .
j_call: TRBJ1-2
cdr3_aa: CASSALRAAAYGYTF
cdr3_nt: TGTGCCAGCAGCGCCCTTCGTGCGGCGGCCTATGGCTACACCTTC